The source of this T cell receptor (beta chain) is a study of blood T cell repertoires in COVID-19. The V end was cut by 8 bases, the J end by 0 bases, with 8 bases between. This CDR3 contains 12 residues. Assay used: immunoSEQ multiplex PCR; TCRdb lists only in-frame clones, some missing. The sample lists about 440,000 clones, roughly 87% occurring once. Participants' own reports of clinical history determined their cohort assignment. The source material was PBMCs or T cells enriched from blood (not recorded which). The chain employs TRBV12-3 or TRBV12-4 and TRBJ2-7; D perhaps matches TRBD2 (6 bases). The TCR was taken from a man between 18 and 29 years old who had recovered from COVID-19. The CDR3 coding sequence is TGTGCCAGCGGGGGGAGCTCCTACGAGCAGTACTTC. It specifies CASGGSSYEQYF.